The 21 T cell receptor beta chains presented below share a single source sample, sequenced in a study of T cell changes during pregnancy in multiple sclerosis. Some clones are missing from TCRdb's copy, which holds only in-frame ones; the method was immunoSEQ multiplex PCR. Altogether some 54,000 clones are present, 85% to 95% being singletons, with the ten largest covering about 3.5%. The specimen comprised CD8+ T cells from peripheral blood mononuclear cells, sampled in the third trimester of pregnancy. These receptors were taken from a female donor with multiple sclerosis, enrolled in a pregnancy study.

This chain links TRBV5-1 with TRBJ2-3; 13 nucleotides align to TRBD2. The V and J ends lost 4 bases and 3 bases, in that order; junction bases with no gene match: 8. From germline, CDR1 is SGHRS and CDR2 YFSETQ. The CDR3 spans 17 residues. The CDR3 loop is CASSPGLAGEYTDTQYF. The CDR3 DNA reads as TGCGCCAGCAGCCCCGGACTAGCGGGAGAGTATACAGATACGCAGTATTTT.

This chain joins TRBV6-6 and TRBJ2-2; a possible D gene is TRBD2 (6 bases). In germline, CDR1 is MNHNY, CDR2 SVGAGI (reference sequence). Trimming cost V 3 bases and J 5 bases, with 16 bases left between them. The CDR3 runs 16 residues. CDR3 sequence: CASSYRDLPVTGELFF. As DNA, the CDR3 is TGTGCCAGCAGTTATCGGGACTTACCTGTAACCGGGGAGCTGTTTTTT.

The gene calls are TRBV27 and TRBJ2-7; 10 nucleotides agree with TRBD2. Per germline, CDR1 MNHEY and CDR2 SMNVEV (reference sequence). Trimming at V came to 6 bases and at J to 3 bases, leaving 5 bases not matched to a gene. This CDR3 has 14 amino acids. The DNA of the CDR3 is TGTGCCAGCAGATCGGGACTAGCGCGCTACGAGCAGTACTTC. Translated, it gives CASRSGLARYEQYF.

The V call is TRBV30, the J call TRBJ2-7, with 13 bases that match TRBD2. This CDR3 is built from 15 residues. Germline-derived CDR1 and CDR2 are GTSNPN and SVGIG (reference sequence). Trimming cost V 1 base and J 2 bases; bases outside gene matches: 2. For the CDR3, the DNA is TGTGCCTGGAGTGAAGGGACTAGCGGGACCTACGAGCAGTACTTC. It specifies CAWSEGTSGTYEQYF.

The chain is built from TRBV29-1 and TRBJ2-1; D might be TRBD1 (6 bases). This CDR3 contains 15 residues. V lost 4 bases to trimming and J lost 8 bases, with 21 bases between them. CDR1 and CDR2 from the germline V gene are SQVTM and ANQGSEA. The chain's CDR3 is CSVATGHQSFDEQFF. The CDR3 DNA is TGCAGCGTTGCAACGGGACACCAAAGCTTCGATGAGCAGTTCTTC.

The V and J genes are TRBV5-4 and TRBJ2-1; 7 bases match TRBD2. This CDR3 has 14 amino acids. V lost 0 bases to trimming and J lost 8 bases; unmatched junction nucleotides: 5. Germline values: CDR1 SGHNT, CDR2 YYREEE (reference sequence). The CDR3 DNA is TGTGCCAGCAGCTTGGATAGCGGGTTCTATGAGCAGTTCTTC. This gives the protein CASSLDSGFYEQFF.

J is TRBJ2-1 and V is TRBV7-9; tentatively, D is TRBD2 (5 bases). In germline, CDR1 is SEHNR, CDR2 FQNEAQ (reference sequence). This CDR3 comprises 13 residues. V lost 5 bases, J lost 6 bases, and 11 bases lay in between. CDR3 region: CASSVRAPNEQFF. The CDR3 DNA is TGTGCCAGCAGCGTGCGGGCCCCCAATGAGCAGTTCTTC.

The chain has TRBV28 and TRBJ2-7; 8 bases fit TRBD1. This CDR3 comprises 14 residues. Trimming cost V 6 bases and J 2 bases; bases outside gene matches: 6. Germline values: CDR1 MDHEN, CDR2 SYDVKM. The CDR3 nucleotides are TGTGCCAGCAGCCCAACAGGGGGACCCTACGAGCAGTACTTC. Translating it yields CASSPTGGPYEQYF.

The rearrangement links TRBV27 to TRBJ2-5; D is perhaps TRBD2 (7 bases). This CDR3 region has 14 residues. Germline V CDR1 and CDR2: MNHEY, SMNVEV (reference sequence). V was clipped by 1 base and J by 5 bases, with 11 bases between them. CDR3 DNA: TGTGCCAGCAGTTTATTCGGGGGGCGGGAGACCCAGTACTTC. This codes for CASSLFGGRETQYF.

This clone ranks as medium-sized. The V call is TRBV15, the J call TRBJ1-2, with 12 nucleotides matching TRBD1. J was trimmed by 5 bases and V by 2 bases; bases with no gene match: 6. This CDR3 region has 16 residues. Germline CDR1 and CDR2: LNHNV and YYDKDF (reference sequence). Here the CDR3 DNA reads TGTGCCACCAGCAGACGGGACAGGGGGCTTAGTTATGGCTACACCTTC. It yields the protein CATSRRDRGLSYGYTF.

Here the CDR3 DNA reads TGCGCCAGCAGCTTAGGACAGGGCGGCAATGAGCAGTTCTTC. Translating gives CASSLGQGGNEQFF. The rearrangement joins TRBV5-1 to TRBJ2-1; 8 nucleotides match TRBD1. The CDR3 totals 14 residues. Germline V gene sequence: CDR1 SGHRS, CDR2 YFSETQ. The junction had 4 bases not matched to a gene; V was cut back by 2 bases and J by 6 bases.

CDR3 sequence (DNA): TGTGCCAGCAGTTCGGGGACTAGCGGGAGCTCCGAGCAGTACTTC. It is translated as CASSSGTSGSSEQYF. This chain links TRBV27 with TRBJ2-7; 14 positions match TRBD2. Germline CDR1 is MNHEY and CDR2 is SMNVEV (reference sequence). This CDR3 is 15 amino acids long. V trimming: 4 bases; J trimming: 6 bases; junction bases outside the gene matches: 5.

The rearrangement links TRBV7-9 to TRBJ2-7; 12 bases map to TRBD1. Per the germline V gene, CDR1 is SEHNR and CDR2 is FQNEAQ (reference sequence). The CDR3 is 15 amino acids. V dropped 5 bases and J dropped 7; count of bases not matched to a gene: 9. The CDR3 DNA follows: TGTGCCAGCAGCCCAAGGGGACAGGGGGCGCGGGAGCAGTACTTC. This sequence encodes CASSPRGQGAREQYF.

The chain carries TRBV11-2 and TRBJ2-1, with 12 bases matching TRBD2. The length of the CDR3 is 15 residues. The J segment lost 5 bases and the V segment lost 3 bases, leaving 2 bases of the junction unmatched. Germline loops: CDR1 SGHAT, CDR2 FQNNGV. CDR3: CASSFLAGGNNEQFF. The CDR3 nucleotides read TGTGCCAGCAGCTTCCTAGCGGGAGGGAACAATGAGCAGTTCTTC. Together with reference TRBV11-2 and TRBJ2-1, the CDR3 gives the full variable domain: EAGVAQSPRYKIIEKRQSVAFWCNPISGHATLYWYQQILGQGPKLLIQFQNNGVVDDSQLPKDRFSAERLKGVDSTLKIQPAKLEDSAVYLCASSFLAGGNNEQFFGPGTRLTVL.

V is TRBV5-1 and J is TRBJ2-7, with a weak D call TRBD2 (7 bases). Germline loops: CDR1 SGHRS, CDR2 YFSETQ. This CDR3 has 12 residues. Trimming took 4 bases from V and 5 from J, leaving 10 bases between them. The DNA for the CDR3 is TGCGCCAGCAGCCTAGGGGGGGACGAGCAGTACTTC. It codes for CASSLGGDEQYF.

CDR3 sequence reads: CASSLVSSGENSNTGELFF. The CDR3 region has the DNA TGTGCCAGCAGCTTAGTTTCCAGCGGGGAGAACTCGAACACCGGGGAGCTGTTTTTT. V usage is TRBV7-4 and J usage is TRBJ2-2, with 7 positions matching TRBD2. Looked up from germline, CDR1 is SGHVT and CDR2 is SQSDAQ. The CDR3 is made up of 19 amino acids. Unmatched junction bases numbered 11, after V lost 1 base and J lost 0 bases.

The rearrangement joins TRBV28 to TRBJ2-3, with TRBD2 matching 11 bases. J was trimmed by 4 bases and V by 4 bases; bases with no gene match: 19. CDR3 length equals 20 residues. Germline V gene data show CDR1 as MDHEN and CDR2 as SYDVKM. This chain's CDR3 is CASSWVPSEGLAEMADTQYF. The CDR3 DNA reads as TGTGCCAGCAGTTGGGTACCCTCGGAGGGACTAGCGGAGATGGCAGATACGCAGTATTTT. Complete variable domain (other parts from reference TRBV28 and TRBJ2-3): DVKVTQSSRYLVKRTGEKVFLECVQDMDHENMFWYRQDPGLGLRLIYFSYDVKMKEKGDIPEGYSVSREKKERFSLILESASTNQTSMYLCASSWVPSEGLAEMADTQYFGPGTRLTVL.

The chain uses TRBV2 and TRBJ2-3, with TRBD2 matching over 7 bases. The germline V gene encodes CDR1 SNHLY and CDR2 FYNNEI. The CDR3 contains 16 residues. Trimming at V came to 8 bases and at J to 2 bases, leaving 13 bases not matched to a gene. CDR3 sequence (DNA): TGTGCCAGCGGTAAGGACGGGGACTACAACACAGATACGCAGTATTTT. This encodes CASGKDGDYNTDTQYF.

This clone was recorded only once. The chain recombines TRBV28 with TRBJ1-1, with a weak D call TRBD1 (5 bases). The germline V gene has CDR1 MDHEN and CDR2 SYDVKM. The V gene lost 3 bases and the J gene lost 1 base, with 15 bases spanning the gap. This CDR3 contains 16 residues. For the CDR3, the DNA is TGTGCCAGCAGTTTGCTGGGTCATCAGGGGAACACTGAAGCTTTCTTT. Translation: CASSLLGHQGNTEAFF.

The V call is TRBV7-2, the J call TRBJ2-7; D not resolved. CDR1 and CDR2 from the germline V gene are SGHTA and FQGNSA. V was trimmed by 3 bases and J by 4 bases, leaving 13 bases between them. This CDR3 spans 14 amino acids. This CDR3 reads CASSLPTGWYEQYF. The CDR3 bases are TGTGCCAGCAGCTTGCCTACCGGGTGGTACGAGCAGTACTTC.

The sample holds one count of this clone. The genes are TRBV5-6 and TRBJ2-7; D gene unclear. CDR3 length equals 13 residues. Germline CDR1 SGHDT, CDR2 YYEEEE. V was trimmed by 1 base and J by 0 bases, leaving 5 bases between them. The CDR3 DNA reads TGTGCCAGCAGCTTGTTCAGCTCCTACGAGCAGTACTTC. Translation: CASSLFSSYEQYF.